This TCR beta chain was sequenced during a study of patients and donors after allogeneic stem cell transplantation. V lost 7 bases, J lost 5 bases, and 18 bases lay in between. The germline gives CDR1 MNHEY, CDR2 SVGEGT. The CDR3 totals 15 residues. The table lists this clonotype with a few counts. TCRdb passed the RT-PCR reads through MiXCR, listing each CDR3 protein once. The profile shows about 960,000 distinct CDR3 sequences, more than 15% of them singletons. The sequencing sample was made of blood, either unsorted or a sorted T cell fraction (not recorded which). This chain connects TRBV6-2 or TRBV6-3 to TRBJ1-5, with D unclear. This sequence was found in a human donor who was either an allogeneic HSCT recipient or a stem cell or donor lymphocyte infusion donor (not recorded which). It is not recorded whose cells these are; they may come from a transplant donor. The CDR3 region is CASTTETYRDQPQHF. The CDR3, as DNA: TGTGCCAGCACAACAGAGACGTACCGGGATCAGCCCCAGCATTTT.